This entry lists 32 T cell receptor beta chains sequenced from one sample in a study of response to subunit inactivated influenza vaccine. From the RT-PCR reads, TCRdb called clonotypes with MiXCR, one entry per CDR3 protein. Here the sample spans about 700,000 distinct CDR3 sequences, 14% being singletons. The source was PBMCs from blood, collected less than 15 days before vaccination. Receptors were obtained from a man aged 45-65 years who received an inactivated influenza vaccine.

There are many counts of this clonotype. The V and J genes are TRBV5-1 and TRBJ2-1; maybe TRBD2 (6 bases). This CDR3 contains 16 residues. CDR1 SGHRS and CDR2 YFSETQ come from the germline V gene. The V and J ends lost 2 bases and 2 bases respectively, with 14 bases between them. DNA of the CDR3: TGCGCCAGCAGCTTAGGAGGGGTTGGGGCCTACAATGAGCAGTTCTTC. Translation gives CASSLGGVGAYNEQFF.

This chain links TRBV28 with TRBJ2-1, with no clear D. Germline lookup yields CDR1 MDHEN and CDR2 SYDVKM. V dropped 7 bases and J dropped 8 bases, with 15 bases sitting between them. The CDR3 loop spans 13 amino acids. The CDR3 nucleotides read TGTGCCAGCACCAGAAGGGATCGGGATGAGCAGTTCTTC. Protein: CASTRRDRDEQFF.

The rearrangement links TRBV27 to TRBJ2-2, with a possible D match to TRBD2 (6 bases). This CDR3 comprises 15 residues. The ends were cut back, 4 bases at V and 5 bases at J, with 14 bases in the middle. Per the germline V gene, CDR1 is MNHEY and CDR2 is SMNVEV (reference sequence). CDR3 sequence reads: CASSSDTGGTGELFF. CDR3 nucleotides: TGTGCCAGCAGTTCTGATACAGGAGGGACCGGGGAGCTGTTTTTT.

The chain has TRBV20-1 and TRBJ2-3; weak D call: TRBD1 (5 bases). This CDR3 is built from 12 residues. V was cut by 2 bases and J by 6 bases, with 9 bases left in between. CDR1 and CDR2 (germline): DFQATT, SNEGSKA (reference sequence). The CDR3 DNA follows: TGCAGTGCTAGACAGGGTTGGGATACGCAGTATTTT. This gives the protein CSARQGWDTQYF.

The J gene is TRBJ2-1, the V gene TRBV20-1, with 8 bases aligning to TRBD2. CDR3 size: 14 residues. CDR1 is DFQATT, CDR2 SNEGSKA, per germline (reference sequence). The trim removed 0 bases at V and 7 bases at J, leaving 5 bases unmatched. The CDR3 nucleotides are TGCAGTGCTAGAGAACTAGCGGTAAATAATGAGCAGTTCTTC. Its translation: CSARELAVNNEQFF.

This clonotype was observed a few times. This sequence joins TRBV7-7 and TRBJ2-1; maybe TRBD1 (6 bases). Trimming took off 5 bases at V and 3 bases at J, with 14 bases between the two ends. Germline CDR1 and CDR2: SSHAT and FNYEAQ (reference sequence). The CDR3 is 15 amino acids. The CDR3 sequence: CASSMGQLDYNEQFF. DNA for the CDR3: TGTGCCAGCAGCATGGGACAACTCGACTACAATGAGCAGTTCTTC.

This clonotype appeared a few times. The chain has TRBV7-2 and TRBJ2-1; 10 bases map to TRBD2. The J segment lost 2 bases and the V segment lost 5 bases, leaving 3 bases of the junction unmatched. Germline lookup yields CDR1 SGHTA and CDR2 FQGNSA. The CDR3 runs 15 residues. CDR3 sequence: CASSTGTSAYNEQFF. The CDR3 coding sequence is TGTGCCAGCAGCACCGGGACTAGCGCCTACAATGAGCAGTTCTTC.

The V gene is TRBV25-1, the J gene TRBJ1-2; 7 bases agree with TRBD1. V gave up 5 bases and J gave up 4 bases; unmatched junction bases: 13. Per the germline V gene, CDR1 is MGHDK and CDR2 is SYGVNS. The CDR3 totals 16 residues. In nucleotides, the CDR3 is TGTGCCAGCAGTACTCAGGGGACAGCGAGCTCCTATGGCTACACCTTC. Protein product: CASSTQGTASSYGYTF.

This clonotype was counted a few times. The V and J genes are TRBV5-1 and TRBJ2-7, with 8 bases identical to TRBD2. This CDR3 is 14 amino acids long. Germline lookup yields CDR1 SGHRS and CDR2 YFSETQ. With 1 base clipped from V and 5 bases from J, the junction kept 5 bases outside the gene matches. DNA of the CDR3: TGCGCCAGCAGCTTGACTAGCGGCTTCGACGAGCAGTACTTC. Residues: CASSLTSGFDEQYF.

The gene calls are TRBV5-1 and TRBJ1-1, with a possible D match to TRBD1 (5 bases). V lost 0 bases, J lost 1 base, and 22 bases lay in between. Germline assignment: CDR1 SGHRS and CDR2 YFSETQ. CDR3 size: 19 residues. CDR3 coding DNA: TGCGCCAGCAGCTTGGCACCTACCGGGACTCAGGTGGCGAACACTGAAGCTTTCTTT. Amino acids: CASSLAPTGTQVANTEAFF. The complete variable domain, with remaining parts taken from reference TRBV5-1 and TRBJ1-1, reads KAGVTQTPRYLIKTRGQQVTLSCSPISGHRSVSWYQQTPGQGLQFLFEYFSETQRNKGNFPGRFSGRQFSNSRSEMNVSTLELGDSALYLCASSLAPTGTQVANTEAFFGQGTRLTVV.

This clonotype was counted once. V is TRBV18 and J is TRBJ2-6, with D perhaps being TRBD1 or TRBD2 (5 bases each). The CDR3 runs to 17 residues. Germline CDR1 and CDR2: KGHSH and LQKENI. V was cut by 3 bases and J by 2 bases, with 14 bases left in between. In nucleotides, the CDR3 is TGTGCCAGCTCACCGGACGGGACCCTCGCTGGGGCCAACGTCCTGACTTTC. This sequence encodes CASSPDGTLAGANVLTF.

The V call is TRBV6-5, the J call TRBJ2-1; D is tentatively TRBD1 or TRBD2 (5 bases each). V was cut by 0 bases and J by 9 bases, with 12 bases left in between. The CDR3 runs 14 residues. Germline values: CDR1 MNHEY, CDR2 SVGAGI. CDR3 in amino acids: CASSYSTASTEQFF. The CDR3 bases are TGTGCCAGCAGTTACTCGACAGCTAGCACTGAGCAGTTCTTC.

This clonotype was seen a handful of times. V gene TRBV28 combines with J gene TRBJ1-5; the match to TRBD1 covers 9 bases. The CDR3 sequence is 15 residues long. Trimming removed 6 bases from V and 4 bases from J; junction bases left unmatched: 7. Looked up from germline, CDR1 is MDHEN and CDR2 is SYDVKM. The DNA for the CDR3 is TGTGCCAGCAGAGCGACAGGGGGTAGGAATCAGCCCCAGCATTTT. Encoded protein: CASRATGGRNQPQHF.

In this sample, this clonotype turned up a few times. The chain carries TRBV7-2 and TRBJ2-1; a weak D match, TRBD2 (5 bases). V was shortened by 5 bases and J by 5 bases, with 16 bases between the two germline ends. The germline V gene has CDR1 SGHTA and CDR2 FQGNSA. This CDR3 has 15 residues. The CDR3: CASSARTSSDNEQFF. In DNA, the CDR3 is TGTGCCAGCAGCGCTCGGACTTCCTCTGACAATGAGCAGTTCTTC. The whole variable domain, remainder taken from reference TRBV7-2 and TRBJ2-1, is GAGVSQSPSNKVTEKGKDVELRCDPISGHTALYWYRQSLGQGLEFLIYFQGNSAPDKSGLPSDRFSAERTGGSVSTLTIQRTQQEDSAVYLCASSARTSSDNEQFFGPGTRLTVL.

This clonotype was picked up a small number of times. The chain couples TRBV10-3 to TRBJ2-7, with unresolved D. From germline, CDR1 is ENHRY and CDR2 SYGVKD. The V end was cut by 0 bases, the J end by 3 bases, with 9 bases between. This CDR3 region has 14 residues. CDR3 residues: CAISESMQVYEQYF. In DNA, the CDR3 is TGTGCCATCAGTGAGTCGATGCAGGTCTACGAGCAGTACTTC.

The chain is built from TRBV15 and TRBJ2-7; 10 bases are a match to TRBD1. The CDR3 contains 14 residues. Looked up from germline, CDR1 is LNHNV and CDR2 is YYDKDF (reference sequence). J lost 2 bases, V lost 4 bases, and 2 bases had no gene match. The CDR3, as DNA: TGTGCCACCAGCAATGACAGGGGGCCCTACGAGCAGTACTTC. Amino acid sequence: CATSNDRGPYEQYF.

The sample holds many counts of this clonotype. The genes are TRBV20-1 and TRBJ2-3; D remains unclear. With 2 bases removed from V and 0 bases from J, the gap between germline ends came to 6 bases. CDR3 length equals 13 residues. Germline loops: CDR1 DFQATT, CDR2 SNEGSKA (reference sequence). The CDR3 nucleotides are TGCAGTGCTAGATCCGGAAGCACAGATACGCAGTATTTT. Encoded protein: CSARSGSTDTQYF.

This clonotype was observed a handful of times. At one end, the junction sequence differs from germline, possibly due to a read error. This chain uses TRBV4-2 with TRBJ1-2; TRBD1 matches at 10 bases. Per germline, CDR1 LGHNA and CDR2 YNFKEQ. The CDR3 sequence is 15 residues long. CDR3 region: CASSEDRGRGYGYTF. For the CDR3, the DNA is TGTGCCAGCAGCGAAGACAGGGGGCGAGGCTATGGCTACACCTTC.

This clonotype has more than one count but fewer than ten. CDR3: CASSFTPVRTKNIQYF. The CDR3 nucleotides are TGTGCCAGCAGTTTCACCCCGGTGAGGACCAAAAACATTCAGTACTTC. This chain links TRBV12-3 or TRBV12-4 with TRBJ2-4, with D unclear. The V and J ends lost 3 bases and 2 bases respectively, with 14 bases between them. The CDR3 has 16 residues.

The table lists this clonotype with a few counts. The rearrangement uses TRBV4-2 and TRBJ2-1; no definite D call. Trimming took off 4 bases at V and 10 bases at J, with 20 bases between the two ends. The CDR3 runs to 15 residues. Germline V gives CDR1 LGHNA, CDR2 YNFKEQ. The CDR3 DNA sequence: TGTGCCAGCAGCCGACTGCCCGGGCCTGGGTACGAGCAGTTCTTC. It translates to CASSRLPGPGYEQFF.

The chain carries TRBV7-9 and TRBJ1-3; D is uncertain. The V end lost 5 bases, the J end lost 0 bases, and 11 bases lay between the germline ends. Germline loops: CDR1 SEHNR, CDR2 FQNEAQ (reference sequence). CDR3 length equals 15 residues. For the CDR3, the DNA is TGTGCCAGCAGCGCGGTACACCTCTCTGGAAACACCATATATTTT. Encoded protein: CASSAVHLSGNTIYF.

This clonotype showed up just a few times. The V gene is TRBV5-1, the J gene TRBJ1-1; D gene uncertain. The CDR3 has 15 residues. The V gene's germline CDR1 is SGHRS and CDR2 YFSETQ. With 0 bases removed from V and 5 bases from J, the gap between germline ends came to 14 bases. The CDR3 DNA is TGCGCCAGCAGCTTGGGTCAGACGCGGGTAACTGAAGCTTTCTTT. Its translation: CASSLGQTRVTEAFF. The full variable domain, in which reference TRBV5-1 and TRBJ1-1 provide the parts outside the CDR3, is KAGVTQTPRYLIKTRGQQVTLSCSPISGHRSVSWYQQTPGQGLQFLFEYFSETQRNKGNFPGRFSGRQFSNSRSEMNVSTLELGDSALYLCASSLGQTRVTEAFFGQGTRLTVV.

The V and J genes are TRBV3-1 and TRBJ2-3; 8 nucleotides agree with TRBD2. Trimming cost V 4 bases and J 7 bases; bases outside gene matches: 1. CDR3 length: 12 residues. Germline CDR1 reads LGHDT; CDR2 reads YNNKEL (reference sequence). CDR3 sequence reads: CASSRTSNTQYF. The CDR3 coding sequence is TGTGCCAGCAGCCGGACTAGCAATACGCAGTATTTT.

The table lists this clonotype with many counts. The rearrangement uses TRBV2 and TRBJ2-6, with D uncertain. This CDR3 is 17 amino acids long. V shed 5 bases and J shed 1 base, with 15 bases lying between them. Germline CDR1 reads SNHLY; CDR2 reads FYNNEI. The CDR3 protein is CASSRQPIQSGANVLTF. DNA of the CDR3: TGTGCCAGCAGTCGTCAACCCATACAATCTGGGGCCAACGTCCTGACTTTC.

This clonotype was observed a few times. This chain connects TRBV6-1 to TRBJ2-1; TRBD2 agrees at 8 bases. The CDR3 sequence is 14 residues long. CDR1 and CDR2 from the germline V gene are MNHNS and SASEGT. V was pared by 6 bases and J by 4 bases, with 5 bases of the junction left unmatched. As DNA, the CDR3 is TGTGCCAGCAGAGTAGCGGGAATTTACAATGAGCAGTTCTTC. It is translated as CASRVAGIYNEQFF.

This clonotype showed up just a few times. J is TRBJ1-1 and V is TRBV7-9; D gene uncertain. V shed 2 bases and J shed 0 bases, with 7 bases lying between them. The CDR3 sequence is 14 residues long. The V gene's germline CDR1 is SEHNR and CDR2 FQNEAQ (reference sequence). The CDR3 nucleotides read TGTGCCAGCAGCTTACAGAACATGAACACTGAAGCTTTCTTT. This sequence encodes CASSLQNMNTEAFF.

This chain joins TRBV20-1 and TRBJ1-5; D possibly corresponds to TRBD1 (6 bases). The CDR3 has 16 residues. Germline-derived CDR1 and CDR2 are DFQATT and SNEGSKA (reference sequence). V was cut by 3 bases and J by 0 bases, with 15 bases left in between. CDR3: CSASPIEGDSNQPQHF. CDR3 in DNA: TGCAGTGCTAGCCCCATCGAGGGGGATAGCAATCAGCCCCAGCATTTT.

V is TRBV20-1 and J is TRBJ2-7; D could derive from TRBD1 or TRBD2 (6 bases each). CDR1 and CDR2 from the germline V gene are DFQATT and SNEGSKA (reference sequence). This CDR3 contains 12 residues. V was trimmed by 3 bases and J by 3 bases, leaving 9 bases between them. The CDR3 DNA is TGCAGTGCTAGCGGGGGCCGCTACGAGCAGTACTTC. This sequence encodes CSASGGRYEQYF.

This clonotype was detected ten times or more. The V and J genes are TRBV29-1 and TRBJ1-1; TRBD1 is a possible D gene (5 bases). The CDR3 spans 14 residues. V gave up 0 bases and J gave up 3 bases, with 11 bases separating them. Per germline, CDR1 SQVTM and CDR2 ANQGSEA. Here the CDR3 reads CSVEDRGTHTEAFF. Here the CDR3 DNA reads TGCAGCGTTGAAGATCGGGGGACCCACACTGAAGCTTTCTTT.

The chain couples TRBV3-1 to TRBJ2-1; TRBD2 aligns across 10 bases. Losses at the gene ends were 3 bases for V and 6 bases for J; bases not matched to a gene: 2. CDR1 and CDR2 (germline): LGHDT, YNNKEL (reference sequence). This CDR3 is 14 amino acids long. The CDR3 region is CASSQSGRANEQFF. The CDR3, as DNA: TGTGCCAGCAGCCAGAGCGGGAGGGCCAATGAGCAGTTCTTC.

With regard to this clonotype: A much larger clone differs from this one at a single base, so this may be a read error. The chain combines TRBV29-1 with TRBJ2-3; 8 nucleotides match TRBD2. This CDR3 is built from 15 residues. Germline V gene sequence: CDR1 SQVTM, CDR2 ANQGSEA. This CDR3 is CIVASGSTSTDTQYF. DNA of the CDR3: TGCATCGTTGCTAGCGGGTCGACCAGCACAGATACGCAGTATTTT.

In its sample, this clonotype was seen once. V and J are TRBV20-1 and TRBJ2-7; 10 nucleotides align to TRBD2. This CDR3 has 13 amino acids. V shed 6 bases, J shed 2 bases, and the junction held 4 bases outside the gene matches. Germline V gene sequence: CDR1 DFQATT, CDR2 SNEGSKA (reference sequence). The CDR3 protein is CSATSGNTYEQYF. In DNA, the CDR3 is TGCAGTGCAACTAGCGGGAACACCTACGAGCAGTACTTC.